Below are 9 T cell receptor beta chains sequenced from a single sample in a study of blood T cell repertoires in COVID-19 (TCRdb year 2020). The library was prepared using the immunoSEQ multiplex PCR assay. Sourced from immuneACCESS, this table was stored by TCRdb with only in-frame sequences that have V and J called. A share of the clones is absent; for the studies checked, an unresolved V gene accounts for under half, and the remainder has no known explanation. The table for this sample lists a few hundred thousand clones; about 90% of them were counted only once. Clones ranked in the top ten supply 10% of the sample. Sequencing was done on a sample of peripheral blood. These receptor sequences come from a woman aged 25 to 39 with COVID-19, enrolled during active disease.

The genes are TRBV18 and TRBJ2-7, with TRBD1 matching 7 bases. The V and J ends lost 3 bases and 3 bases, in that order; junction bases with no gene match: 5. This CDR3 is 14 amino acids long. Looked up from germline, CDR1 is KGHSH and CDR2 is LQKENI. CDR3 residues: CASSPRDSYYEQYF. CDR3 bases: TGTGCCAGCTCACCCCGGGACAGTTACTACGAGCAGTACTTC.

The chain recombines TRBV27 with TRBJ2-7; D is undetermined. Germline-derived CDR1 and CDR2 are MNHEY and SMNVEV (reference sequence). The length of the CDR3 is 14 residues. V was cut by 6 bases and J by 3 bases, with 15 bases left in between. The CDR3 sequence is CASSFGSFNYEQYF. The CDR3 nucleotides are TGTGCCAGCAGCTTCGGGTCATTTAACTACGAGCAGTACTTC.

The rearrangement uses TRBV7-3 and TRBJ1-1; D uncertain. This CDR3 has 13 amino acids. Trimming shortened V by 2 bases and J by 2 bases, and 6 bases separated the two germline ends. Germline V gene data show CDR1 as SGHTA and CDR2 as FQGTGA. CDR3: CASSLWANTEAFF. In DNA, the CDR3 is TGTGCCAGCAGCTTATGGGCAAACACTGAAGCTTTCTTT.

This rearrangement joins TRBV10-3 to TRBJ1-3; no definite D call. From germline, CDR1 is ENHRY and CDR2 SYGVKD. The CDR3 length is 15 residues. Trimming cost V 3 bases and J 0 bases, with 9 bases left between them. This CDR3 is CAISEGGLSGNTIYF. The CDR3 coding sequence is TGTGCCATCAGTGAAGGAGGGCTCTCTGGAAACACCATATATTTT.

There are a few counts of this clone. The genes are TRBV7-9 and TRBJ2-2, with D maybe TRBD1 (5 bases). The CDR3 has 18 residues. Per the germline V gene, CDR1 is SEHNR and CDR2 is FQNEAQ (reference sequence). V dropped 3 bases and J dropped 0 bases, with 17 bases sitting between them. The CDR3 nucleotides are TGTGCCAGCAGCTTTAGCAAACAGGACGACGCGAACACCGGGGAGCTGTTTTTT. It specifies CASSFSKQDDANTGELFF.

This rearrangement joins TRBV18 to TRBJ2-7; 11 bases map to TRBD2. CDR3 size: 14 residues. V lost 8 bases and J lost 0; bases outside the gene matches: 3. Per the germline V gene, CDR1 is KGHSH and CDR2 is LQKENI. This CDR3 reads CASKTSGSSYEQYF. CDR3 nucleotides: TGTGCCAGCAAAACTAGCGGGAGCTCCTACGAGCAGTACTTC.

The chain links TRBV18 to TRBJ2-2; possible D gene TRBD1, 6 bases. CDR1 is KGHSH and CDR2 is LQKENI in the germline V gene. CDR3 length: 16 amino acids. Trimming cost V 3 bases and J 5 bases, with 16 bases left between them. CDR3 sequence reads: CASSPLPGVGTGELFF. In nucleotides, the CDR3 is TGTGCCAGCTCACCCCTACCAGGGGTAGGGACCGGGGAGCTGTTTTTT.

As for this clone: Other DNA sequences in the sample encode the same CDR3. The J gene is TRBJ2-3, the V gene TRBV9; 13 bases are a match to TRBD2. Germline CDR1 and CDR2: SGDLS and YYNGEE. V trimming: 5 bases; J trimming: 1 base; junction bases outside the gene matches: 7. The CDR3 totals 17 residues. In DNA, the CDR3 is TGTGCCAGCAGTCCTCAAGGACTAGCGGGAGGCACAGATACGCAGTATTTT. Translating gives CASSPQGLAGGTDTQYF.

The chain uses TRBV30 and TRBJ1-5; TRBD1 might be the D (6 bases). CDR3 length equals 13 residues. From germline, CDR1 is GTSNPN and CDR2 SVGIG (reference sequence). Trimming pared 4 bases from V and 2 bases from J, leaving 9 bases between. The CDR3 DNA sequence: TGTGCCTGGAAGGGGGGGGGCAATCAGCCCCAGCATTTT. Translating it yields CAWKGGGNQPQHF.